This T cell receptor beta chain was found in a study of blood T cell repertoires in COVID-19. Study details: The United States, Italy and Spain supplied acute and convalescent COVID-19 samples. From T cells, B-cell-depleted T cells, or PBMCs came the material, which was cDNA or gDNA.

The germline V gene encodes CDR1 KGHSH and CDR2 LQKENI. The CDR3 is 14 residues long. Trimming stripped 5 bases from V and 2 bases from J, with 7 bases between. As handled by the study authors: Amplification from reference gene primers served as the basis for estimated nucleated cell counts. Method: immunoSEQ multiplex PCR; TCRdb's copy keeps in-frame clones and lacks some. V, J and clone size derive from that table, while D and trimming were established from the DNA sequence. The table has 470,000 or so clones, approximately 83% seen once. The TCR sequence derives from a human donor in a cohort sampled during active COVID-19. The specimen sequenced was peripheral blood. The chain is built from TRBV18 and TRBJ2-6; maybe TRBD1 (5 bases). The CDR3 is CASSRGTGANVLTF. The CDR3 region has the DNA TGTGCCAGCTCAAGGGGAACTGGGGCCAACGTCCTGACTTTC.